The sequence of this T cell receptor beta chain was determined in a study of T cells after yellow fever vaccination. Findings of the study overall: A limited proportion of clonotypes was detected within both the CD4 and CD8 compartments.

CDR1 is ENHRY, CDR2 SYGVKD, per germline. V was trimmed by 9 bases and J by 0 bases, leaving 13 bases between them. The CDR3 is made up of 14 amino acids. TCRdb called the 5' RACE reads again in MiXCR, with one record for every CDR3 protein. Altogether a few hundred thousand distinct CDR3 sequences are present, less than 20% being singletons, with the ten largest covering roughly 17%. With respect to this clonotype: Its target is unknown.

The gene calls are TRBV10-3 and TRBJ2-3; no firm D call. The source was PBMCs, collected 5 days after the first yellow fever vaccination. The clonotype comes from a man aged 18 to 30 who received the YFV17D yellow fever vaccine. CDR3 region: CAIAKTDSTDTQYF. The CDR3 nucleotides are TGTGCCATTGCGAAAACGGACAGCACAGATACGCAGTATTTT.